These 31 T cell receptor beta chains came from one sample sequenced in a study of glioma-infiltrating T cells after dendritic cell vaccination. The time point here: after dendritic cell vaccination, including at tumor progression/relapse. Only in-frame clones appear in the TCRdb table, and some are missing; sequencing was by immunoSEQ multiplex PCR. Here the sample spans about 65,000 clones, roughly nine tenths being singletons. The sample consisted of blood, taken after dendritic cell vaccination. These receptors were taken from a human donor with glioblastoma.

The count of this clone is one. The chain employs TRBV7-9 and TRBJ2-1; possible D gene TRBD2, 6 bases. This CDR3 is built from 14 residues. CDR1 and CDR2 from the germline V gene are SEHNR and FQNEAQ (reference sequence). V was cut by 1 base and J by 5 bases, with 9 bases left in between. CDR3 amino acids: CASSLGGLNNEQFF. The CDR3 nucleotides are TGTGCCAGCAGCTTAGGGGGACTTAACAATGAGCAGTTCTTC.

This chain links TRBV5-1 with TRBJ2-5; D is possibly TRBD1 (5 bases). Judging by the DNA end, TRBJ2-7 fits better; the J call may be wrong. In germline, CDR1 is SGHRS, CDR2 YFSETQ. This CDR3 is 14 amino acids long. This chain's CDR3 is CASSLVGQGNEQYF. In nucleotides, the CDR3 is TGCGCCAGCAGCTTGGTCGGGCAGGGTAACGAGCAGTACTTC.

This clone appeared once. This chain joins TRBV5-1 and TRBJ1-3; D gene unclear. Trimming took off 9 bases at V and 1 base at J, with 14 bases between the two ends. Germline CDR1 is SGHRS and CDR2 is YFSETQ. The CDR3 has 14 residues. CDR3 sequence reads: CATREWESGNTIYF. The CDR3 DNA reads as TGCGCCACCAGAGAGTGGGAGTCTGGAAACACCATATATTTT.

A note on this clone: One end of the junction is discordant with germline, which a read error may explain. The CDR3 loop reads CASSIDRVANPEAFF. The CDR3 DNA reads as TGTGCCAGTAGTATAGATCGGGTGGCGAACCCTGAAGCTTTCTTT. The chain combines TRBV19 with TRBJ1-1; D is ambiguous. The CDR3 totals 15 residues. Germline CDR1 LNHDA, CDR2 SQIVND (reference sequence).

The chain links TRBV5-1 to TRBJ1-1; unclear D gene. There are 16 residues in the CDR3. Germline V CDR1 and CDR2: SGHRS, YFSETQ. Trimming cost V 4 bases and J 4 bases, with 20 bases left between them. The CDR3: CASSVQTAASRTEAFF. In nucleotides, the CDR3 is TGCGCCAGCAGCGTTCAGACGGCGGCGTCGCGCACTGAAGCTTTCTTT.

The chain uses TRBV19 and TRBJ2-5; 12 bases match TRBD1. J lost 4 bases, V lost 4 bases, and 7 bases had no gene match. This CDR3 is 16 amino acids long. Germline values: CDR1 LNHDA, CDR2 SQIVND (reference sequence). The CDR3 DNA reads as TGTGCCAGTAGTACTCGGGACAGGGGGCGAAGAGAGACCCAGTACTTC. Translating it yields CASSTRDRGRRETQYF.

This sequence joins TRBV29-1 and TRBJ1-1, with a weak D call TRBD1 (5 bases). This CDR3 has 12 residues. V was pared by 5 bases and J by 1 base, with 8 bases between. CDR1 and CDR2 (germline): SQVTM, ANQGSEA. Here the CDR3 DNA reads TGCAGCGTTCGACAGAGGAACACTGAAGCTTTCTTT. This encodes CSVRQRNTEAFF.

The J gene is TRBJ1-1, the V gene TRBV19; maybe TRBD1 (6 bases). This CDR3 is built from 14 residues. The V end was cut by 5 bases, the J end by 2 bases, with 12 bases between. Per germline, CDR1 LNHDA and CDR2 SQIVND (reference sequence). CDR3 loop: CASSWTDSNTEAFF. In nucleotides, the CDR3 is TGTGCCAGTAGTTGGACAGATTCTAACACTGAAGCTTTCTTT.

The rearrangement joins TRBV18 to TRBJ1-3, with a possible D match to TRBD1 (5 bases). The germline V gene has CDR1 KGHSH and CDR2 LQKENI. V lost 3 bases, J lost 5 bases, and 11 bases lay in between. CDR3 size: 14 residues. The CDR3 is CASSPQGARNTIYF. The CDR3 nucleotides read TGTGCCAGCTCACCCCAGGGTGCGAGAAACACCATATATTTT.

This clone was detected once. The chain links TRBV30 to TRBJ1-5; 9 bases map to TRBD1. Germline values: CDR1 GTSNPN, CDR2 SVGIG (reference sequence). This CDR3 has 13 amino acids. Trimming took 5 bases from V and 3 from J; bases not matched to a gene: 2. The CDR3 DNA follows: TGTGCCTGGGGACAGGGGCACAATCAGCCCCAGCATTTT. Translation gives CAWGQGHNQPQHF.

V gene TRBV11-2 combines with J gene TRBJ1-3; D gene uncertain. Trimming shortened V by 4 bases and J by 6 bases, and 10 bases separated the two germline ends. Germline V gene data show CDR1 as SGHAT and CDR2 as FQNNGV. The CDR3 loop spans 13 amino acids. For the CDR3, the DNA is TGTGCCAGCAGCTCCCGCACACCAAACACCATATATTTT. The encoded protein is CASSSRTPNTIYF. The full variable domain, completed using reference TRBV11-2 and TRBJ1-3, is EAGVAQSPRYKIIEKRQSVAFWCNPISGHATLYWYQQILGQGPKLLIQFQNNGVVDDSQLPKDRFSAERLKGVDSTLKIQPAKLEDSAVYLCASSSRTPNTIYFGEGSWLTVV.

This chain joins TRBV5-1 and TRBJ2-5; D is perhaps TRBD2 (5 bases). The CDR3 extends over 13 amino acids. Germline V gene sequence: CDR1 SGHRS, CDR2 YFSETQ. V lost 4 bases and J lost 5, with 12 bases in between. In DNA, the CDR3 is TGCGCCAGCAGCGTAGGAGGCTACGAGACCCAGTACTTC. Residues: CASSVGGYETQYF.

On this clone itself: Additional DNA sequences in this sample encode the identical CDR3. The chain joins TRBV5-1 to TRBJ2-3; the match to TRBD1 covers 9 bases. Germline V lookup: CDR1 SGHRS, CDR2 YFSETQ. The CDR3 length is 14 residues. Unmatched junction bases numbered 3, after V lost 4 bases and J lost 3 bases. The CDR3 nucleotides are TGCGCCAGCAGCCCGGGACAGGGAACAGATACGCAGTATTTT. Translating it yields CASSPGQGTDTQYF.

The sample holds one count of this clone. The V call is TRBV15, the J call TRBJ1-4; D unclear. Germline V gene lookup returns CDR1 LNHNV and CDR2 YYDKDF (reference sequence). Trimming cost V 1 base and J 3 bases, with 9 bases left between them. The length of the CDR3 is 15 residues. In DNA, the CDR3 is TGTGCCACCAGCAGAGTGGGGAGCCCTAATGAAAAACTGTTTTTT. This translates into CATSRVGSPNEKLFF.

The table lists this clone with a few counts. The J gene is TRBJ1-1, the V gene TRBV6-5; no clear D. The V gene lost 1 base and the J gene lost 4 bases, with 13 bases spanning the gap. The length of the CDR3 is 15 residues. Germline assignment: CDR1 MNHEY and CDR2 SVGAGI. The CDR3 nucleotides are TGTGCCAGCAGTTACTTCGGCGAGGGCGTCACTGAAGCTTTCTTT. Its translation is CASSYFGEGVTEAFF.

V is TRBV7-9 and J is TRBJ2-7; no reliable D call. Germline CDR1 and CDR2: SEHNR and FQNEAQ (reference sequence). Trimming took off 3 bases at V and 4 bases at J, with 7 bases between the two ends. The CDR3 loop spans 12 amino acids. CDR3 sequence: CASSFTLYEQYF. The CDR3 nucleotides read TGTGCCAGCAGCTTCACTCTTTACGAGCAGTACTTC.

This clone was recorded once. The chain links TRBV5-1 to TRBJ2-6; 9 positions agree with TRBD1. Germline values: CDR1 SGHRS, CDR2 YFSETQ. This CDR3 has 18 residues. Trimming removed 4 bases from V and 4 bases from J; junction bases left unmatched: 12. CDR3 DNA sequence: TGCGCCAGCAGCCCTAGGACAGGGGTCCCGGGCGGGGCCAACGTCCTGACTTTC. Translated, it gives CASSPRTGVPGGANVLTF.

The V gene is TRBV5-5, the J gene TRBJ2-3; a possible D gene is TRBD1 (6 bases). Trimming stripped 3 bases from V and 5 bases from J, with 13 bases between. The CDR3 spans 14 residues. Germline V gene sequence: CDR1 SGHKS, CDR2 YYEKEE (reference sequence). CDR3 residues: CASSSDSSGDTQYF. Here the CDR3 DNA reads TGTGCCAGCAGCTCGGACAGCAGTGGAGATACGCAGTATTTT. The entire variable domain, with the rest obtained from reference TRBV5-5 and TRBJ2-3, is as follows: DAGVTQSPTHLIKTRGQQVTLRCSPISGHKSVSWYQQVLGQGPQFIFQYYEKEERGRGNFPDRFSARQFPNYSSELNVNALLLGDSALYLCASSSDSSGDTQYFGPGTRLTVL.

Written as DNA, the CDR3 is TGTGCCAGCAGTGGCCGTGGAAAAGGGGATTATAGCAATCAGCCCCAGCATTTT. Residues: CASSGRGKGDYSNQPQHF. The genes are TRBV6-1 and TRBJ1-5; TRBD1 is a possible D gene (5 bases). Germline V gene lookup returns CDR1 MNHNS and CDR2 SASEGT. The CDR3 covers 18 residues. V was cut by 4 bases and J by 0 bases, with 19 bases left in between.

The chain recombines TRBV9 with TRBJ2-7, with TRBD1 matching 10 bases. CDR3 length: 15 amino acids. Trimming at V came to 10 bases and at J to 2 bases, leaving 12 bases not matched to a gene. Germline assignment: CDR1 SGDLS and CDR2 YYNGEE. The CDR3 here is CAASPGQGIPYEQYF. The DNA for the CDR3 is TGTGCCGCCTCCCCGGGACAGGGGATTCCCTACGAGCAGTACTTC.

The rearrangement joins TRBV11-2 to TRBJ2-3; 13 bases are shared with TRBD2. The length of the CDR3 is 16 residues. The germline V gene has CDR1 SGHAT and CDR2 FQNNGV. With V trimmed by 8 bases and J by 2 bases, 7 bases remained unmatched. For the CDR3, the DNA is TGTGCCAGCTTCTCGGGACTAGCGGGATACACAGATACGCAGTATTTT. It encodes CASFSGLAGYTDTQYF.

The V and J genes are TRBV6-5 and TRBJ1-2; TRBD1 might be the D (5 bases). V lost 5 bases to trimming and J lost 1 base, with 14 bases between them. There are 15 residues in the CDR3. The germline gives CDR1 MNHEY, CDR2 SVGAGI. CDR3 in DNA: TGTGCCAGCAGTGGAACAGGAATCTATAACTATGGCTACACCTTC. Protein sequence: CASSGTGIYNYGYTF.

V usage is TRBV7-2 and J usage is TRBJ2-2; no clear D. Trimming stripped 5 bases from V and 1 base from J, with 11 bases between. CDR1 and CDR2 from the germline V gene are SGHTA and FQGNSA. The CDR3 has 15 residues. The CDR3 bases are TGTGCCAGCAGCGTAACAGTCAGGAACACCGGGGAGCTGTTTTTT. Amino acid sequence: CASSVTVRNTGELFF.

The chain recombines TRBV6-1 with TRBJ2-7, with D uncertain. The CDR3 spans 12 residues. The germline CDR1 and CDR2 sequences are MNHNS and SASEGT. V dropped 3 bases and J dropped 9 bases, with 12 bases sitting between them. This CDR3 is CASSDPAASQYF. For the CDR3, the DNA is TGTGCCAGCAGTGACCCGGCGGCGTCGCAGTACTTC.

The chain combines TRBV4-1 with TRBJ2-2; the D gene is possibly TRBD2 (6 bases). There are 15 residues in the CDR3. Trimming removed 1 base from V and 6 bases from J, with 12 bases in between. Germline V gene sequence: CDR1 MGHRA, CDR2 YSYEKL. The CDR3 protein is CASSQGDLRPGELFF. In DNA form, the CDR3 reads TGCGCCAGCAGCCAAGGGGACTTGCGTCCCGGGGAGCTGTTTTTT.

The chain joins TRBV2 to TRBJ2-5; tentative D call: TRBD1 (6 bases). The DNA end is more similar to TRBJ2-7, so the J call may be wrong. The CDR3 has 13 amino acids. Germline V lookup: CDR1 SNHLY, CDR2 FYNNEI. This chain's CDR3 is CASSEVGGGEQYF. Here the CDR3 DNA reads TGTGCCAGCAGTGAAGTAGGGGGTGGCGAGCAGTACTTC.

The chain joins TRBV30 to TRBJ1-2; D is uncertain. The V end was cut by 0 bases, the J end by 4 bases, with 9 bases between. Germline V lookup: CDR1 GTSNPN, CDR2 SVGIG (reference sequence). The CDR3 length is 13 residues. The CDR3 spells CAWSVGSGYGYTF. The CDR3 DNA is TGTGCCTGGAGTGTAGGTTCGGGCTATGGCTACACCTTC.

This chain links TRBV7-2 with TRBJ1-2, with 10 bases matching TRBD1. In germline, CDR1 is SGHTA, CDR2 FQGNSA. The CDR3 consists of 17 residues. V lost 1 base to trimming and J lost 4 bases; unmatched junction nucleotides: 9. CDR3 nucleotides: TGTGCCAGCAGCTTAGAAATGACAGGGGGCTCAGTCTATGGCTACACCTTC. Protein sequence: CASSLEMTGGSVYGYTF.

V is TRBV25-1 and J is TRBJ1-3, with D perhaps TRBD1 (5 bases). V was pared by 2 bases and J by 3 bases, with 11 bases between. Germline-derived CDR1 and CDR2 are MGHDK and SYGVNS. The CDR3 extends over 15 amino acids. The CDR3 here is CASSEPGGSGNTIYF. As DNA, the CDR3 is TGTGCCAGCAGTGAACCGGGGGGGAGTGGAAACACCATATATTTT.

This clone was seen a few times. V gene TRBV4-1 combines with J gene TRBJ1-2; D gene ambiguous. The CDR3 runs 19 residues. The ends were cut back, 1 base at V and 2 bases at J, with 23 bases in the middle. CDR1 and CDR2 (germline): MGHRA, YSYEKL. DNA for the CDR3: TGCGCCAGCAGCCAAGTATTACTCAGACCGGGGAGCGTCAACTATGGCTACACCTTC. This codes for CASSQVLLRPGSVNYGYTF.

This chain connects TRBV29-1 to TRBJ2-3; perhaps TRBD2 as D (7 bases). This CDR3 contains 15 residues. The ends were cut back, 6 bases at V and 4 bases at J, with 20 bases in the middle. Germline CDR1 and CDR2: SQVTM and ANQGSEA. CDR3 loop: CSVWGSAGAADTQYF. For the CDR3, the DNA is TGCAGCGTGTGGGGGAGCGCGGGGGCGGCAGATACGCAGTATTTT.